The 19 T cell receptor beta chains below all came from one sample that was sequenced in a study of shared clonotypes between healthy human individuals. Sequencing used immunoSEQ multiplex PCR; TCRdb keeps in-frame clones, though not all of them. The table includes about 460,000 clones, approximately 71% detected once. The material sequenced was PBMCs. The receptors come from a woman in her thirties or forties in good health. Some clones in this sample may be carry-over from other donors' samples.

The rearrangement links TRBV7-9 to TRBJ2-5; 8 bases are shared with TRBD1. This CDR3 has 15 amino acids. After removal of 5 bases from V and 1 base from J, the junction contained 6 bases not matched to a gene. Germline V gene data show CDR1 as SEHNR and CDR2 as FQNEAQ (reference sequence). The CDR3 DNA reads TGTGCCAGCAGCCCTTGGGGACAGGCCCAAGAGACCCAGTACTTC. Amino acids: CASSPWGQAQETQYF.

The chain carries TRBV10-3 and TRBJ2-7, with 8 bases lining up with TRBD1. This CDR3 is built from 14 residues. V shed 6 bases, J shed 5 bases, and the junction held 9 bases outside the gene matches. Germline V CDR1 and CDR2: ENHRY, SYGVKD. DNA of the CDR3: TGTGCCATCAGCCCCGACAGGGGTGTCGACGAGCAGTACTTC. Translated, it gives CAISPDRGVDEQYF.

The chain has TRBV5-1 and TRBJ2-2; possibly TRBD2 for D (5 bases). V lost 4 bases, J lost 7 bases, and 17 bases lay in between. CDR1 and CDR2 (germline): SGHRS, YFSETQ. CDR3 size: 15 residues. CDR3 residues: CASSPEASGNGELFF. In DNA, the CDR3 is TGCGCCAGCAGCCCGGAGGCCTCCGGGAACGGGGAGCTGTTTTTT.

This clone was seen many times. The chain carries TRBV2 and TRBJ1-4; D is perhaps TRBD1 (5 bases). V was trimmed by 7 bases and J by 7 bases, leaving 16 bases between them. From germline, CDR1 is SNHLY and CDR2 FYNNEI. The CDR3 loop spans 14 amino acids. CDR3: CASKTDSGSEKLFF. The CDR3 DNA follows: TGTGCCAGCAAGACTGACAGTGGGAGTGAAAAACTGTTTTTT.

This clone came up many times. The V gene is TRBV27, the J gene TRBJ1-5; D ambiguous. V gave up 5 bases and J gave up 0 bases, with 8 bases separating them. This CDR3 comprises 14 residues. Germline values: CDR1 MNHEY, CDR2 SMNVEV (reference sequence). The CDR3 DNA is TGTGCCAGCAGTCTCCAGGCTAGCAATCAGCCCCAGCATTTT. Translating gives CASSLQASNQPQHF.

The V call is TRBV10-2, the J call TRBJ2-7; 7 bases align to TRBD2. This CDR3 comprises 14 residues. V was pared by 2 bases and J by 4 bases, with 5 bases of the junction left unmatched. Germline-derived CDR1 and CDR2 are WSHSY and SAAADI. The CDR3 is CASSEAGARYEQYF. The CDR3 DNA follows: TGCGCCAGCAGTGAGGCGGGAGCGAGGTACGAGCAGTACTTC.

V and J are TRBV7-9 and TRBJ2-4; either TRBD1 or TRBD2 may supply D (5 bases each). Germline V gives CDR1 SEHNR, CDR2 FQNEAQ (reference sequence). The CDR3 contains 13 residues. Trimming cost V 11 bases and J 5 bases, with 16 bases left between them. CDR3 region: CAGGLVGENIQYF. Written as DNA, the CDR3 is TGTGCCGGAGGCCTGGTGGGGGAAAACATTCAGTACTTC.

The V and J genes are TRBV11-3 and TRBJ2-7; the match to TRBD1 covers 9 bases. Germline CDR1 SGHNT, CDR2 YENEEA. Germline trimming cut 4 bases from V and 5 bases from J; bases unmatched to any gene: 9. The CDR3 totals 15 residues. CDR3 residues: CASSSSGTGNHEQYF. As DNA, the CDR3 is TGTGCCAGCAGCTCCTCCGGGACAGGGAACCACGAGCAGTACTTC. The full variable domain, rest sourced from reference TRBV11-3 and TRBJ2-7, is EAGVVQSPRYKIIEKKQPVAFWCNPISGHNTLYWYLQNLGQGPELLIRYENEEAVDDSQLPKDRFSAERLKGVDSTLKIQPAELGDSAVYLCASSSSGTGNHEQYFGPGTRLTVT.

This clone occurred many times. The identical CDR3 is also encoded by other nucleotide sequences in the sample. This chain links TRBV28 with TRBJ2-7; 7 nucleotides match TRBD1. V trimming: 5 bases; J trimming: 2 bases; junction bases outside the gene matches: 6. CDR1 is MDHEN and CDR2 is SYDVKM in the germline V gene. CDR3 length: 14 amino acids. The CDR3, as DNA: TGTGCCAGCAGTGGACAGGTGGGTCCCTACGAGCAGTACTTC. It is translated as CASSGQVGPYEQYF.

This clone appeared a few times. A much larger clone differs from this one at a single base, so this may be a read error. This likely comes from a read error, as the CDR3 has no conserved phenylalanine or tryptophan at its end. V and J are TRBV7-9 and TRBJ2-2; D possibly matches TRBD1 or TRBD2 (5 bases each). The CDR3 has 14 residues. V was cut by 6 bases and J by 4 bases, with 12 bases left in between. The germline V gene encodes CDR1 SEHNR and CDR2 FQNEAQ (reference sequence). Written as DNA, the CDR3 is TGTGCCAGCAGTTCCGGGACCCTCACCGGGGAGCTGTTTTCT. This translates into CASSSGTLTGELFS.

This clone was picked up many times. The V gene is TRBV5-1, the J gene TRBJ2-1; 7 nucleotides match TRBD2. J lost 9 bases, V lost 4 bases, and 7 bases had no gene match. Germline V gives CDR1 SGHRS, CDR2 YFSETQ. The CDR3 loop spans 13 amino acids. In DNA form, the CDR3 reads TGCGCCAGCAGCCCGACTAGCCCCTTTGAGCAGTTCTTC. This sequence encodes CASSPTSPFEQFF.

The rearrangement uses TRBV6-5 and TRBJ1-1, with D possibly being TRBD1 (5 bases). Germline V lookup: CDR1 MNHEY, CDR2 SVGAGI. Trimming took 5 bases from V and 5 from J, leaving 15 bases between them. This CDR3 comprises 14 residues. DNA of the CDR3: TGTGCCAGCAGTCTCCGGGACGTAAAAACTGAAGCTTTCTTT. This gives the protein CASSLRDVKTEAFF.

The genes are TRBV11-2 and TRBJ1-1, with TRBD1 as a possible D gene (5 bases). The CDR3 extends over 13 amino acids. The V end was cut by 1 base, the J end by 5 bases, with 8 bases between. Germline V gives CDR1 SGHAT, CDR2 FQNNGV. The CDR3 nucleotides are TGTGCCAGCAGCTTAGCAGGGCATACTGAAGCTTTCTTT. Its translation: CASSLAGHTEAFF.

The gene calls are TRBV18 and TRBJ1-4, with TRBD1 matching 7 bases. CDR1 and CDR2 from the germline V gene are KGHSH and LQKENI. Losses at the gene ends were 1 base for V and 0 bases for J; bases not matched to a gene: 5. The CDR3 extends over 17 amino acids. CDR3 sequence: CASSPQRDRPTNEKLFF. The CDR3 DNA is TGTGCCAGCTCACCACAGAGGGACAGACCAACTAATGAAAAACTGTTTTTT. Using reference TRBV18 and TRBJ1-4 for the parts outside the CDR3, the full variable domain is NAGVMQNPRHLVRRRGQEARLRCSPMKGHSHVYWYRQLPEEGLKFMVYLQKENIIDESGMPKERFSAEFPKEGPSILRIQQVVRGDSAAYFCASSPQRDRPTNEKLFFGSGTQLSVL.

This clone showed up just once. A far larger clone is one nucleotide away, so this likely arose from a read error. The chain carries TRBV7-9 and TRBJ2-7; D is perhaps TRBD1 or TRBD2 (5 bases each). Trimming removed 1 base from V and 6 bases from J, with 13 bases in between. Germline assignment: CDR1 SEHNR and CDR2 FQNEAQ (reference sequence). This CDR3 comprises 14 residues. CDR3 DNA sequence: TGTGCCAGCAGCTTAGTAGGGACCAGCTGCGAGCAGTACTTC. This codes for CASSLVGTSCEQYF.

Concerning this clone itself: Additional DNA sequences in this sample encode the identical CDR3. The chain recombines TRBV29-1 with TRBJ1-5; D is possibly TRBD1 (5 bases). Trimming stripped 6 bases from V and 2 bases from J, with 11 bases between. This CDR3 is built from 13 residues. Germline CDR1 and CDR2: SQVTM and ANQGSEA. CDR3 region: CSVSSGGNQPQHF. The CDR3 DNA is TGCAGCGTCTCCTCGGGGGGCAATCAGCCCCAGCATTTT.

This clone was seen only a few times. This chain links TRBV5-4 with TRBJ2-1; 11 bases match TRBD1. Germline trimming cut 2 bases from V and 3 bases from J; bases unmatched to any gene: 1. CDR1 is SGHNT and CDR2 is YYREEE in the germline V gene (reference sequence). The CDR3 covers 15 residues. CDR3 amino acids: CASSFGTGGYNEQFF. The CDR3 coding sequence is TGTGCCAGCAGCTTTGGGACAGGGGGCTACAATGAGCAGTTCTTC.

Many counts were recorded for this clone. The rearrangement joins TRBV10-2 to TRBJ1-6; 8 nucleotides match TRBD1. Losses at the gene ends were 10 bases for V and 4 bases for J; bases not matched to a gene: 6. Germline CDR1 WSHSY, CDR2 SAAADI. This CDR3 region has 14 residues. The CDR3 coding sequence is TGCGCCACAGGGACAGGCGCTTATAATTCACCCCTCCACTTT. Translated, it gives CATGTGAYNSPLHF.

This clone was detected a few times. In nucleotides, the CDR3 is TGTGCCAGCAGCCAGGGAACTAATGAAAAACTGTTTTTT. Its translation: CASSQGTNEKLFF. The chain combines TRBV7-9 with TRBJ1-4; tentative D call: TRBD1 (5 bases). V gave up 5 bases and J gave up 1 base, with 5 bases separating them. This CDR3 has 13 amino acids. Germline V gives CDR1 SEHNR, CDR2 FQNEAQ (reference sequence).